The rows below give T cell receptor beta chains drawn from one sample of a study of response to subunit inactivated influenza vaccine. One entry per CDR3 protein, called by TCRdb with MiXCR from the RT-PCR reads. The table includes fewer than 400,000 distinct CDR3 sequences, around a fifth detected once. Sample: PBMCs from blood, taken around 22 months after vaccination. The receptors originated from a man between 50 and 69 years old who received an inactivated influenza vaccine. CDR3s include the opening cysteine and the closing phenylalanine or tryptophan. D genes are given only for firm matches. Clone sizes are given selectively: once, few, many, or a class where the clone is expanded.

j_call,d_call,clone_size,v_call,cdr3_length,cdr3_aa,cdr3_nt
TRBJ2-7,TRBD2,NA,TRBV27,14,CASSIDGGSYEQYF,TGTGCCAGCAGTATAGATGGCGGGAGCTACGAGCAGTACTTC
TRBJ2-7,NA,few,TRBV20-1,11,CSASQGLEQYF,TGCAGTGCTAGCCAGGGTTTAGAGCAGTACTTC
TRBJ1-2,NA,NA,TRBV3-1,17,CASSRYRESFSNYGYTF,TGTGCCAGCAGCCGCTACCGGGAGTCGTTTTCGAACTATGGCTACACCTTC
TRBJ1-3,NA,NA,TRBV7-9,15,CASRPRRISGNTIYF,TGTGCCAGCAGACCTAGACGGATCTCTGGAAACACCATATATTTT
TRBJ2-7,NA,NA,TRBV20-1,14,CSARESGITYEQYF,TGCAGTGCTAGAGAATCGGGCATAACTTACGAGCAGTACTTC
TRBJ1-1,NA,NA,TRBV4-3,14,CASSLMDSNTEAFF,TGCGCCAGCAGCCTTATGGACTCGAACACTGAAGCTTTCTTT
TRBJ1-1,NA,NA,TRBV20-1,12,CSAKDGNTEAFF,TGCAGTGCTAAGGACGGGAACACTGAAGCTTTCTTT
TRBJ2-1,NA,NA,TRBV5-6,16,CASSARGVSSYNEQFF,TGTGCCAGCAGCGCGCGGGGAGTGAGCTCCTACAATGAGCAGTTCTTC
TRBJ1-1,NA,few,TRBV7-3,15,CASSFGSLGGSEAFF,TGTGCCAGCAGCTTTGGGTCCCTGGGCGGGTCTGAAGCTTTCTTT
TRBJ2-4,TRBD2,NA,TRBV29-1,19,CSVEGPHDLAGGKVNIQYF,TGCAGCGTTGAAGGTCCCCACGATCTAGCGGGAGGGAAGGTAAACATTCAGTACTTC
TRBJ2-3,TRBD2,NA,TRBV4-1,16,CASSQGGGLYTDAQYF,TGCGCCAGCAGCCAGGGCGGGGGGCTCTACACAGATGCGCAGTATTTT